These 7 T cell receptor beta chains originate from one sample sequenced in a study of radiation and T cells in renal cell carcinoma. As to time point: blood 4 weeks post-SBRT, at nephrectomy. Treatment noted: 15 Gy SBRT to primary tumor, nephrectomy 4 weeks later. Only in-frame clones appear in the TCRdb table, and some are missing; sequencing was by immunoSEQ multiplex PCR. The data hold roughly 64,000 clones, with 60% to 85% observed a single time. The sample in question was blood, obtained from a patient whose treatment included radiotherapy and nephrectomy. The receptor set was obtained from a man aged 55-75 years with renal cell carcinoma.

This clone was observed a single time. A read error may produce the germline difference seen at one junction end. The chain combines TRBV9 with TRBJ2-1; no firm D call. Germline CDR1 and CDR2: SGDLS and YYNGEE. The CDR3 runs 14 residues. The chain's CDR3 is CASNVERFIDEQFF. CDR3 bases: TGTGCCAGCAACGTAGAAAGGTTTATCGATGAGCAGTTCTTC.

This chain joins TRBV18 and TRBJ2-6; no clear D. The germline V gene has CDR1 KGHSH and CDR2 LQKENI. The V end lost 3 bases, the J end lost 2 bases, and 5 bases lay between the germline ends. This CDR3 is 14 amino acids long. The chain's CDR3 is CASSPSTGANVLTF. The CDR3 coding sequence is TGTGCCAGCTCACCGTCAACTGGGGCCAACGTCCTGACTTTC.

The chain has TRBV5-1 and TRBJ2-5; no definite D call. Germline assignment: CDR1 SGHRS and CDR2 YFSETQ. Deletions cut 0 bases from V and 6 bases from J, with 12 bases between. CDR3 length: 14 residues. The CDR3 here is CASSLGQTGKTQYF. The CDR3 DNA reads TGCGCCAGCAGCTTGGGTCAGACTGGGAAGACCCAGTACTTC. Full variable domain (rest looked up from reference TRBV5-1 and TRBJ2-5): KAGVTQTPRYLIKTRGQQVTLSCSPISGHRSVSWYQQTPGQGLQFLFEYFSETQRNKGNFPGRFSGRQFSNSRSEMNVSTLELGDSALYLCASSLGQTGKTQYFGPGTRLLVL.

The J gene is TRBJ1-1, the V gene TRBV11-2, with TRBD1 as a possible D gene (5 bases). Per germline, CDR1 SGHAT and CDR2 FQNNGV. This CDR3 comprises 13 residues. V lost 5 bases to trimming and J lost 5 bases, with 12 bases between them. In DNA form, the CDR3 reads TGTGCCAGCAGCCCGGTGGGGGGGACTGAAGCTTTCTTT. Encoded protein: CASSPVGGTEAFF.

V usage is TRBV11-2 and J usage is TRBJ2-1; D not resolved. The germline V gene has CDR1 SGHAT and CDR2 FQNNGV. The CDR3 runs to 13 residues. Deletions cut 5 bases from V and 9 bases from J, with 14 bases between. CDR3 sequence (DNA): TGTGCCAGCAGCCCCCCCAGTCACGGTGAGCAGTTCTTC. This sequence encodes CASSPPSHGEQFF. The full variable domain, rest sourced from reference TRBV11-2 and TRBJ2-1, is EAGVAQSPRYKIIEKRQSVAFWCNPISGHATLYWYQQILGQGPKLLIQFQNNGVVDDSQLPKDRFSAERLKGVDSTLKIQPAKLEDSAVYLCASSPPSHGEQFFGPGTRLTVL.

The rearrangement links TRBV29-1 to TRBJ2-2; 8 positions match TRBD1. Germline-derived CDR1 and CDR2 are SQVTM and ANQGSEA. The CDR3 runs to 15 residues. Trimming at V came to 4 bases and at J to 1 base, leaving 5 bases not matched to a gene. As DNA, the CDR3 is TGCAGCGTTGCTAAACAGGGGGTGAACACCGGGGAGCTGTTTTTT. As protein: CSVAKQGVNTGELFF.

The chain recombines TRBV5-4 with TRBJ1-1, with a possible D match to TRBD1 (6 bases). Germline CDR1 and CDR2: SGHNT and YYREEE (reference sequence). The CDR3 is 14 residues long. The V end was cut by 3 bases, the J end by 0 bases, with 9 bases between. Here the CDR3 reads CASSWGGLNTEAFF. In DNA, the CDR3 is TGTGCCAGCAGCTGGGGGGGCTTGAACACTGAAGCTTTCTTT.